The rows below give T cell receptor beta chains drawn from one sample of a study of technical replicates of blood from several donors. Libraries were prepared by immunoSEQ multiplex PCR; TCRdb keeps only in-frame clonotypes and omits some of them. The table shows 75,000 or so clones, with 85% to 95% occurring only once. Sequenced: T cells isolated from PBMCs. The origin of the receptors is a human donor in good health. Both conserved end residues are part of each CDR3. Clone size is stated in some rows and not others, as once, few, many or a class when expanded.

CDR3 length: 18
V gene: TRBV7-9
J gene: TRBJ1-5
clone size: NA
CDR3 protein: CASSLDQPFREVYQSQHF

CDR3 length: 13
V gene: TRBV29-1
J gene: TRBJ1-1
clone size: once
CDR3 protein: CSVEGNSNTEAFF

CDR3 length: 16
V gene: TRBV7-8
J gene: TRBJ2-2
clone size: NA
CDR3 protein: CASSLRDRGNTGELFF

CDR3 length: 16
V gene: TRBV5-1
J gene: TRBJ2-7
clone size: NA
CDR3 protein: CASSLGEGFFSYEQYF

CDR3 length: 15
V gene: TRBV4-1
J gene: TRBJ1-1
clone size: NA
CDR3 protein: CASSPHRPLDTEAFF

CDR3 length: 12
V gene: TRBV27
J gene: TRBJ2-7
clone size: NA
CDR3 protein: CASSRLPYEQYF

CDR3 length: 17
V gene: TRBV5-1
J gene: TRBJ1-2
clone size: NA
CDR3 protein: CASSQTGGGRQNYGYTF

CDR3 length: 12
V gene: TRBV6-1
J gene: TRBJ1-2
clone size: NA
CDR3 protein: CATQRTFYGYTF

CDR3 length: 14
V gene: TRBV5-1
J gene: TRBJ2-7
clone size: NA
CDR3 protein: CASSLARAEHEQYF

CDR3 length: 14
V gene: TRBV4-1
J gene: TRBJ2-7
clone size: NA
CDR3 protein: CASSQVSGDDEQYF

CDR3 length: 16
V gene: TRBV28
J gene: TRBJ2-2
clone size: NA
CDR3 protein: CASSLVLAVNTGELFF

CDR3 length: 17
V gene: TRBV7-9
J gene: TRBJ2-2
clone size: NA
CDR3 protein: CASSFGSGGANTGELFF

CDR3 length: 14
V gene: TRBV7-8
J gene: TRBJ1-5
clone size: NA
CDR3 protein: CASSSRGLYQPQHF

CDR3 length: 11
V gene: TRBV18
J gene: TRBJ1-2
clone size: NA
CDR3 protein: CASSPDGDYTF

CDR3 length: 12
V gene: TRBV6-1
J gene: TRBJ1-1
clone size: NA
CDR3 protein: CASSLRVTEAFF

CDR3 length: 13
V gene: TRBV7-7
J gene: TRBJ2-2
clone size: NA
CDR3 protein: CASSSTGTGELFF

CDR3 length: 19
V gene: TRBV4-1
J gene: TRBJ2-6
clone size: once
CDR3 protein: CASSQGGGHSPLGANVLTF

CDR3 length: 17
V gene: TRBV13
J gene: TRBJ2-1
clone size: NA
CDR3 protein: CASSLVAVSGISNEQFF

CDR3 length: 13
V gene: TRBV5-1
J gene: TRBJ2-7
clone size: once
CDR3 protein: CASGKTGLYEQYF

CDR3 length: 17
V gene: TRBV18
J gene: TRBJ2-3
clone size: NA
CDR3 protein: CASSRPRASGITDTQYF

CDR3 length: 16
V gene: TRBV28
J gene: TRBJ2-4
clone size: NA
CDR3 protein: CASSLLGGLAKNIQYF

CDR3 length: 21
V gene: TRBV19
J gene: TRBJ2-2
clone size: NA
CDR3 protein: CASSIPPYRGRTKWDTGELFF

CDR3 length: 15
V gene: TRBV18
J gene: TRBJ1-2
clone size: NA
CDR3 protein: CASSPAAGVNYGYTF

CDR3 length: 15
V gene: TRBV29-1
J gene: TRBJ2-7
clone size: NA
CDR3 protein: CSVEGTSGSLDEQYF

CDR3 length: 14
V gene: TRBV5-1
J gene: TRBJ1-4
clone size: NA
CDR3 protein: CASSPGGGDEKLFF

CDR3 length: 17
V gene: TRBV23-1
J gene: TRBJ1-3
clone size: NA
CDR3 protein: CASSHRGQGARGNTIYF

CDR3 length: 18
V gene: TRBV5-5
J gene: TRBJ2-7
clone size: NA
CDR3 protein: CASSSLRSTSGAPYEQYF

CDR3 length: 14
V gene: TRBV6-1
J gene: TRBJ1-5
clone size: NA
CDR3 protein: CASPEQQPNQPQHF

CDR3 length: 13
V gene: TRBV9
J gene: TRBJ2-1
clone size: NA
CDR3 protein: CASQPIAGAIGFF

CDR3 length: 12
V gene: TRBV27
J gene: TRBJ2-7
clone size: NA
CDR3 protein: CASSPSSYEQYF

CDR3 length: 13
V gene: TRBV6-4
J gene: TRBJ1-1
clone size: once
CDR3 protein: CASSEQRGTEAFF

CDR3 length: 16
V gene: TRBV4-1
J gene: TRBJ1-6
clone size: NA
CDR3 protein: CASSQDAGGLYSPLHF

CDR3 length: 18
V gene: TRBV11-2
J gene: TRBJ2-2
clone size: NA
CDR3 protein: CASSSIRTGGPNTGELFF

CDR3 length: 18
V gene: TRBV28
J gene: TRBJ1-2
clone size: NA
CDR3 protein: CASSPRKPGTAIPFGYTF

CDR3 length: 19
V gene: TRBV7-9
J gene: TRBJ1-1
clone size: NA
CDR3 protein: CASSPRKLGQFTRDTEAFF

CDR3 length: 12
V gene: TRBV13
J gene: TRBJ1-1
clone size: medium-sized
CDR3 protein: CASSWQDTEAFF

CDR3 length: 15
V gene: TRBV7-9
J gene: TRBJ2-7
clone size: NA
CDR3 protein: CASSPQGGTSREQYF

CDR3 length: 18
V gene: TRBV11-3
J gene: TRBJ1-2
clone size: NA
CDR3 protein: CASSLDHGNTENLYGYTF

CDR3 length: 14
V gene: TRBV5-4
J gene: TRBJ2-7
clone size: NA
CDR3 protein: CASSLQDTFYEQYF

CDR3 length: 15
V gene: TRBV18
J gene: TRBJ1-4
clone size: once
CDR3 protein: CASSLSDRRGEKLFF

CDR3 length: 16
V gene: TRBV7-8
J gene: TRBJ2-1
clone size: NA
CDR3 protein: CASSLTSRVLYNEQFF

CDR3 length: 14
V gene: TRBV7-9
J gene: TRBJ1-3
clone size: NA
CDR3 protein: CASSRSLSGNTIYF

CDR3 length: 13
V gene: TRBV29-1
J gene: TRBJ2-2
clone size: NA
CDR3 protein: CSGNWGYTGELFF

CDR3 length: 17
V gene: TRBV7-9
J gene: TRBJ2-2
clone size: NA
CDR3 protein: CASSLASFLANTGELFF

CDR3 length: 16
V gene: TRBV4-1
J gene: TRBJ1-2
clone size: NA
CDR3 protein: CASSQPGQGGVYGYTF

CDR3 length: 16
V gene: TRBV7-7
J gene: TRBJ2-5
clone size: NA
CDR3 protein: CASSLGSGFSVKTQYF

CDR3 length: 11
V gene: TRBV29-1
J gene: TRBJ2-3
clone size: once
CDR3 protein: CSPLRGDTQYF

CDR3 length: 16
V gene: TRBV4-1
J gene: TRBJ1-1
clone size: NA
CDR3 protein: CASSPVGRTGYTEAFF

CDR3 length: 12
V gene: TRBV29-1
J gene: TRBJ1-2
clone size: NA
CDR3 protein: CSVEGGVGGYTF

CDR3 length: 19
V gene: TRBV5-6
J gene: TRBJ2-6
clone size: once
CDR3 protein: CASSHQGQKTYSGANVLTF

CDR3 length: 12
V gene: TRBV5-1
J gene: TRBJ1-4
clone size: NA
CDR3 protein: CASKEGDEKLFF

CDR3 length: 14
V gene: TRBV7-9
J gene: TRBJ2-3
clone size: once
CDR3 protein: CASSLREIADTQYF

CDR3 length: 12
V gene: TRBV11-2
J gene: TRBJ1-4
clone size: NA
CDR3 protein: CASSRTGEKLFF

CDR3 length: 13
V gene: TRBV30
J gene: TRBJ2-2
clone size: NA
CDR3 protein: CAWSVSSTGELFF

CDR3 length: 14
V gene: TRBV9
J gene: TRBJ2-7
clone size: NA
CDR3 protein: CASSEDIHPTEQYF

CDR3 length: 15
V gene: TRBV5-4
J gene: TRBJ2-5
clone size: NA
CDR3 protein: CASSRPTGGGETQYF

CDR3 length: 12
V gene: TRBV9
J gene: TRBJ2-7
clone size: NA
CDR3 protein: CASSDTGYEQYF

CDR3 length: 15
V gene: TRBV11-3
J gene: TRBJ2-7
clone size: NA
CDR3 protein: CASSLRTGGVYEQYF

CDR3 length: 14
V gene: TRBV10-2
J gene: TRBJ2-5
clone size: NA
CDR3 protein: CASSSSGGWETQYF